A selection of T cell receptor beta chains follows, all from one sample in a study of cytomegalovirus exposure and HLA in healthy donors. Clones were read by immunoSEQ multiplex PCR, and TCRdb kept only the in-frame ones, dropping some. The table includes more than 120,000 clones, 78% detected once. Sample: PBMCs. Receptors originate from a woman in her thirties or forties in good health and CMV-seropositive. Each CDR3 is given with its conserved first and last residue. Fields, in order: CDR3 protein, CDR3 DNA, clone size, CDR3 length, J gene, D gene, V gene. The D gene is left open where the match is weak. Where a row states a size, it is once, few, many or the class of an expanded clone; other rows omit it.

CDR3aa: CASSLPGLAHYEQYF; CDR3nt: TGTGCCAGCAGCCTTCCGGGACTAGCGCACTACGAGCAGTACTTC; abundance: NA; len: 15; j_gene: TRBJ2-7; d_gene: TRBD2; v_gene: TRBV5-6
CDR3aa: CASSLIGGSGNEQFF; CDR3nt: TGTGCCAGCAGCCTAATCGGGGGAAGTGGGAATGAGCAGTTCTTC; abundance: NA; len: 15; j_gene: TRBJ2-1; d_gene: NA; v_gene: TRBV11-3
CDR3aa: CASIPRGADTGELFF; CDR3nt: TGTGCCAGTATCCCCCGGGGGGCCGACACCGGGGAGCTGTTTTTT; abundance: NA; len: 15; j_gene: TRBJ2-2; d_gene: NA; v_gene: TRBV19
CDR3aa: CASSLELAETQYF; CDR3nt: TGTGCCAGCAGCTTAGAACTAGCAGAGACCCAGTACTTC; abundance: few; len: 13; j_gene: TRBJ2-5; d_gene: NA; v_gene: TRBV11-2
CDR3aa: CASSEPLNTDTQYF; CDR3nt: TGTGCCAGCAGCGAGCCACTAAACACAGATACGCAGTATTTT; abundance: NA; len: 14; j_gene: TRBJ2-3; d_gene: NA; v_gene: TRBV2
CDR3aa: CASSKGGRDNDTDTQYF; CDR3nt: TGTGCCAGCAGCAAAGGGGGGAGGGACAACGACACAGATACGCAGTATTTT; abundance: NA; len: 17; j_gene: TRBJ2-3; d_gene: NA; v_gene: TRBV21-1
CDR3aa: CASSLTGGRGYTF; CDR3nt: TGTGCCAGCAGCTTGACAGGGGGCAGGGGCTACACCTTC; abundance: NA; len: 13; j_gene: TRBJ1-2; d_gene: TRBD1; v_gene: TRBV11-3
CDR3aa: CASSERGGLGSGYTF; CDR3nt: TGTGCCAGCAGTGAAAGGGGCGGCCTCGGGTCTGGCTACACCTTC; abundance: many; len: 15; j_gene: TRBJ1-2; d_gene: NA; v_gene: TRBV6-1
CDR3aa: CASSRLAGVGDTQYF; CDR3nt: TGTGCCAGCAGCCGACTAGCGGGAGTGGGAGATACGCAGTATTTT; abundance: NA; len: 15; j_gene: TRBJ2-3; d_gene: TRBD2; v_gene: TRBV7-9
CDR3aa: CASSLTTRQDTDTQYF; CDR3nt: TGTGCCAGCAGCCTTACAACTAGACAAGACACAGATACGCAGTATTTT; abundance: NA; len: 16; j_gene: TRBJ2-3; d_gene: NA; v_gene: TRBV4-2